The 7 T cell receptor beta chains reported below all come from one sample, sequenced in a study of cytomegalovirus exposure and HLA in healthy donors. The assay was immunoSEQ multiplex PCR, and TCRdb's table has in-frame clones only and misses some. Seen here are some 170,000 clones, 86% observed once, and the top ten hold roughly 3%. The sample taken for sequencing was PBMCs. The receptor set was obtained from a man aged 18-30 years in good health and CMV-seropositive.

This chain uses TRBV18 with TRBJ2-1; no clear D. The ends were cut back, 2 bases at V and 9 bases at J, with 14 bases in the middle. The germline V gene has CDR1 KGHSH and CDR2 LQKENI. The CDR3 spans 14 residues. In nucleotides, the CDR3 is TGTGCCAGCTCACCAAGCCCCCTTCTTGGTGAGCAGTTCTTC. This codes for CASSPSPLLGEQFF.

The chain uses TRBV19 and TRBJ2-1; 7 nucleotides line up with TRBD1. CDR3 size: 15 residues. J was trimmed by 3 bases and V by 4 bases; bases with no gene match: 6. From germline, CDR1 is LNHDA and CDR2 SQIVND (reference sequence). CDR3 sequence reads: CASSTRTGLYNEQFF. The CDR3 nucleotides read TGTGCCAGTAGTACCCGGACAGGCCTCTACAATGAGCAGTTCTTC.

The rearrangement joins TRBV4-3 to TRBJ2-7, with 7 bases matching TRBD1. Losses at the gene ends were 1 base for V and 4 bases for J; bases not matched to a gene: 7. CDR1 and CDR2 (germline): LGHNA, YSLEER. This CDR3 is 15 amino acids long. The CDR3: CASSQGQGDGYEQYF. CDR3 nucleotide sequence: TGCGCCAGCAGCCAAGGTCAGGGGGACGGATACGAGCAGTACTTC.

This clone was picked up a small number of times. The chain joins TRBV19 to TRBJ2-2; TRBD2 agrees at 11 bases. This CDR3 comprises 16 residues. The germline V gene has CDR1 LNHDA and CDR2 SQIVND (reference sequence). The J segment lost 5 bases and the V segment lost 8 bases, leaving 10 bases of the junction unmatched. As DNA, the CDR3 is TGTGCCAGTCGGGTAGATCGGACTAGCGGGACCGGGGAGCTGTTTTTT. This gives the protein CASRVDRTSGTGELFF.

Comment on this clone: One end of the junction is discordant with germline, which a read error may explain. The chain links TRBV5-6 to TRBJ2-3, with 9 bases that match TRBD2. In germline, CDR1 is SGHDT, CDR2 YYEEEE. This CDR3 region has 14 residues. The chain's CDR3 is CASSLGTSKDTQYF. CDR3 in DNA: TGTGCCAGCAGTCTGGGGACTAGCAAAGATACGCAGTATTTT.

The CDR3 nucleotides are TGCGCCAGCAGCCAAGAGGAGTGGGGGCGCAAGGAGGTCACTGAAGCTTTCTTT. This gives the protein CASSQEEWGRKEVTEAFF. The J gene is TRBJ1-1, the V gene TRBV4-3; D might be TRBD1 (6 bases). Germline-derived CDR1 and CDR2 are LGHNA and YSLEER. The CDR3 has 18 amino acids. The V gene lost 0 bases and the J gene lost 4 bases, with 21 bases spanning the gap.

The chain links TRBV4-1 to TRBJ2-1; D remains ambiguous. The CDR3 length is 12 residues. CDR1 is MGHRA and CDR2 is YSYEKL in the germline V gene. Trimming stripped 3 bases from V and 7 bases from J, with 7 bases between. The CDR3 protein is CASSQEWNEQFF. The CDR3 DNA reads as TGCGCCAGCAGCCAGGAGTGGAATGAGCAGTTCTTC.